This T cell receptor beta chain originates from a study of CD8 T cells in ankylosing spondylitis. Findings and caveats of the study: Disease-linked clones bore a CD8+ phenotype, appearing relatively rarely in peripheral blood. The authors reported significant enrichment of disease-linked clones in matched ankylosing spondylitis synovial fluid. Both synovial fluid and blood in reactive arthritis had previously been reported to carry some motif variants. A TCR beta motif of about 8 highly homologous variants appeared characteristic of ankylosing spondylitis blood.

Quantitative molecular-barcoded 5'-RACE generated the TCR beta libraries. TCRdb recomputed calls from the 5' RACE reads with MiXCR, one row per CDR3 protein. Among fewer than 550,000 distinct CDR3 sequences listed, over 4% were seen once. The CDR3 covers 16 residues. V lost 0 bases and J lost 0, with 9 bases in between. Per the germline V gene, CDR1 is SGHTA and CDR2 is FQGTGA. This clonotype was seen repeatedly, ten times or more. Its specificity is not known. The clonotype was recovered from a male donor with ankylosing spondylitis. Specimen: blood, either unsorted or a sorted T cell fraction (not recorded which). V usage is TRBV7-3 and J usage is TRBJ2-1; D tentatively reads TRBD1 or TRBD2 (5 bases each). The CDR3 DNA follows: TGTGCCAGCAGCTTAACGGGGACGAGCTCCTACAATGAGCAGTTCTTC. This translates into CASSLTGTSSYNEQFF.